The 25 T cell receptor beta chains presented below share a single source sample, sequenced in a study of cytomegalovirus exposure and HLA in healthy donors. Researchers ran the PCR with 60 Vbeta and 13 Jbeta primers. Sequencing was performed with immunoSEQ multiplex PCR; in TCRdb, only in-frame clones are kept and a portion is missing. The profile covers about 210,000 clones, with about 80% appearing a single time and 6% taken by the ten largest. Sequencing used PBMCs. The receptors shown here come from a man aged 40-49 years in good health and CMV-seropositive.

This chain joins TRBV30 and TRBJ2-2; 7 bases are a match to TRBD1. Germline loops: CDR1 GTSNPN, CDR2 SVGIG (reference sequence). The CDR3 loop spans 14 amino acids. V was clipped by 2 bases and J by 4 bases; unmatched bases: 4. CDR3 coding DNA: TGTGCCTGGAGTCTTGGGACAGTCACCGGGGAGCTGTTTTTT. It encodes CAWSLGTVTGELFF.

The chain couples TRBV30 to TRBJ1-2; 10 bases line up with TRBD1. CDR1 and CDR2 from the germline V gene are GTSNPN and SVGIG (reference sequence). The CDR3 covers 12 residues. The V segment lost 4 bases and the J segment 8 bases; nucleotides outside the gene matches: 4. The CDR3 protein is CAWTGQGTGYTF. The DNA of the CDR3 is TGTGCCTGGACGGGACAGGGGACAGGCTACACCTTC.

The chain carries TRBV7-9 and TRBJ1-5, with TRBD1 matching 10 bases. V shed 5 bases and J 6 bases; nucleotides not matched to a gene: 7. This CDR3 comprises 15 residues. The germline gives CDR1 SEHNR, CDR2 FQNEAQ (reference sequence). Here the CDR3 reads CASSATGGGGQPQHF. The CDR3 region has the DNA TGTGCCAGCAGCGCGACAGGGGGCGGAGGTCAGCCCCAGCATTTT.

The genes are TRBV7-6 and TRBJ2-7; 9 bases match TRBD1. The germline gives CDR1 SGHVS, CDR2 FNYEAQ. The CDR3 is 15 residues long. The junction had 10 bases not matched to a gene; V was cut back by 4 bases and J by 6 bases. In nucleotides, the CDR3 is TGTGCCAGCAGCTCCTCCTCGACAGGGGGACGCGAGCAGTACTTC. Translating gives CASSSSSTGGREQYF.

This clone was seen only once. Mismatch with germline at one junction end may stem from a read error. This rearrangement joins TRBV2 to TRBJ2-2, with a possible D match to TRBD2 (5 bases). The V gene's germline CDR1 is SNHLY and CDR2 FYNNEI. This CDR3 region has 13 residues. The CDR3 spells CVSTLLAPGELFF. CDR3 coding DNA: TGTGTCAGCACCCTTCTAGCTCCCGGGGAGCTGTTTTTT.

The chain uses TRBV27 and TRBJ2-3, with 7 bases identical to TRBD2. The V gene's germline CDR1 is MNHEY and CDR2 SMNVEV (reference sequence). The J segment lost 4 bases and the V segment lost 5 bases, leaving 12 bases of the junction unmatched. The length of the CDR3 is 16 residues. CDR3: CASSPGRETHPDTQYF. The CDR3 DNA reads TGTGCCAGCAGTCCGGGGCGGGAGACTCACCCAGATACGCAGTATTTT.

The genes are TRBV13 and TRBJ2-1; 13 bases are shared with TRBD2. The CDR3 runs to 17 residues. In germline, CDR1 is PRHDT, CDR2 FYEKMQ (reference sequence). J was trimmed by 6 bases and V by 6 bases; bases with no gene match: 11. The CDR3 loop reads CASRGRGRLAGGNEQFF. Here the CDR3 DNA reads TGTGCCAGCAGAGGCAGGGGGCGACTAGCGGGAGGCAATGAGCAGTTCTTC.

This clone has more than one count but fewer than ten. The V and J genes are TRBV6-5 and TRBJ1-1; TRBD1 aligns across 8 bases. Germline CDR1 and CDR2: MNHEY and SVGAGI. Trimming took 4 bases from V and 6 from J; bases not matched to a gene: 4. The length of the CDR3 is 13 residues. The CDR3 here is CASSSGQGPEAFF. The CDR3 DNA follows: TGTGCCAGCAGTTCCGGACAGGGCCCTGAAGCTTTCTTT.

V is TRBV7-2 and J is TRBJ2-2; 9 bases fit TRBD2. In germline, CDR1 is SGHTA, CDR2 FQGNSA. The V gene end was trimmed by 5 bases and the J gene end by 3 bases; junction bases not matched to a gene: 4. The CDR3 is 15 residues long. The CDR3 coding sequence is TGTGCCAGCAGCCCCACTAGCGGGTACACCGGGGAGCTGTTTTTT. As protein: CASSPTSGYTGELFF.

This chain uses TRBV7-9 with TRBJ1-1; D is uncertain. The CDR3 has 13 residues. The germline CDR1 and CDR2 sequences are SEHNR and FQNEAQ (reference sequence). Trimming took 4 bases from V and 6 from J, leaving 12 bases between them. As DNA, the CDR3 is TGTGCCAGCAGCTCCCAACGAGGTTCTGAAGCTTTCTTT. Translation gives CASSSQRGSEAFF.

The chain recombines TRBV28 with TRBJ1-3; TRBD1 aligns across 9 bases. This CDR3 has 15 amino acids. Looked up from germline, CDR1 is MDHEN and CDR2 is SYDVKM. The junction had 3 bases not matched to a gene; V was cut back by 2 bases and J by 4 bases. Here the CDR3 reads CASSLGQGYGNTIYF. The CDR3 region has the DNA TGTGCCAGCAGTTTAGGACAGGGGTACGGAAACACCATATATTTT.

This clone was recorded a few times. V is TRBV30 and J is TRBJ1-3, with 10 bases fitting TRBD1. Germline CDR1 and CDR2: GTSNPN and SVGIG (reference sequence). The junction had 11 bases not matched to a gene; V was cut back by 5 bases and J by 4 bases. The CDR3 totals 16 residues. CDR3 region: CAWSHRDRGRGNTIYF. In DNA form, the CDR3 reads TGTGCCTGGTCACACCGGGACAGGGGAAGAGGAAACACCATATATTTT.

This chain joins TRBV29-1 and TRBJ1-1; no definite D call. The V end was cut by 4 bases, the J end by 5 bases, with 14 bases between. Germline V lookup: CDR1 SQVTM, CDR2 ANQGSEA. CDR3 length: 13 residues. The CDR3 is CSVVWQSGTEAFF. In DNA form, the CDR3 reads TGCAGCGTTGTGTGGCAATCGGGTACTGAAGCTTTCTTT.

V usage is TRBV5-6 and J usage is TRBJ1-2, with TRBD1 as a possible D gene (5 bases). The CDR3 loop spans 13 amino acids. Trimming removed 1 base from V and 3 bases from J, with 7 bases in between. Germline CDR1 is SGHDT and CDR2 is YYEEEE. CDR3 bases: TGTGCCAGCAGCTTGTGGGGCGACTATGGCTACACCTTC. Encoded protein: CASSLWGDYGYTF.

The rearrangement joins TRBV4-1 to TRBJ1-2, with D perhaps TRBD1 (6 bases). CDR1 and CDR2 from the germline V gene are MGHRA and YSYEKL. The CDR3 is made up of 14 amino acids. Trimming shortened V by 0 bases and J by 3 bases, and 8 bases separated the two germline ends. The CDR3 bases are TGCGCCAGCAGCCAAGAAGGGGGTGACTATGGCTACACCTTC. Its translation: CASSQEGGDYGYTF.

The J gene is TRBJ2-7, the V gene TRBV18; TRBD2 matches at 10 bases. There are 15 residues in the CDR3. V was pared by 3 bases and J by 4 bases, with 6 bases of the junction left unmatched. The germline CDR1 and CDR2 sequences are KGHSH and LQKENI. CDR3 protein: CASSPSSGSQYEQYV. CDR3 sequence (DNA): TGTGCCAGCTCACCTTCTAGCGGGAGTCAGTACGAGCAGTACGTC.

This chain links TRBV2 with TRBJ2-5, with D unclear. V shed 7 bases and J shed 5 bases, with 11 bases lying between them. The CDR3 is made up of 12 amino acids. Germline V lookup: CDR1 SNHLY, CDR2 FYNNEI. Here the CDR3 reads CASIFQSETQYF. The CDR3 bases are TGTGCCAGCATATTTCAAAGCGAGACCCAGTACTTC.

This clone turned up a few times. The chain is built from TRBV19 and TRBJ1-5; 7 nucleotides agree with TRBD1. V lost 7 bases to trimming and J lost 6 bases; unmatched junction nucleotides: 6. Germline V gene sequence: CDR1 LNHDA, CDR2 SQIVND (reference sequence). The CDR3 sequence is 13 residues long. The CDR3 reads CASTTQGTQPQHF. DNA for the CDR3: TGTGCCAGTACCACACAGGGGACTCAGCCCCAGCATTTT.

For the CDR3, the DNA is TGTGCCAGCACCGGGGTCTACGAGCAGTACTTC. Protein product: CASTGVYEQYF. This rearrangement joins TRBV2 to TRBJ2-7; a weak D match, TRBD2 (5 bases). The CDR3 has 11 residues. The germline V gene has CDR1 SNHLY and CDR2 FYNNEI. V was cut by 7 bases and J by 3 bases, with 7 bases left in between.

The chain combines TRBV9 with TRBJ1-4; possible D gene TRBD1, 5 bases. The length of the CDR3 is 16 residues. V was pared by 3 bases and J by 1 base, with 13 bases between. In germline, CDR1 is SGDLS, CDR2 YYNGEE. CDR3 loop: CASSGREGLTNEKLFF. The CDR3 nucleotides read TGTGCCAGCAGCGGCAGGGAAGGTTTAACTAATGAAAAACTGTTTTTT.

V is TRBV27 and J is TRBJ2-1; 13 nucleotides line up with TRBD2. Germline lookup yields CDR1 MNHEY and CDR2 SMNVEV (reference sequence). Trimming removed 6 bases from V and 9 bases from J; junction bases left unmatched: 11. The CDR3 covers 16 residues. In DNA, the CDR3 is TGTGCCAGCAGCTCCCAGGGACTAGCGGGATGGGGTGAGCAGTTCTTC. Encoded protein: CASSSQGLAGWGEQFF.

CDR3 in amino acids: CASSLAGAETQYF. DNA of the CDR3: TGCGCCAGCAGCCTAGCGGGGGCAGAGACCCAGTACTTC. The J gene is TRBJ2-5, the V gene TRBV5-1; 10 positions match TRBD2. V was clipped by 4 bases and J by 4 bases; unmatched bases: 1. The germline gives CDR1 SGHRS, CDR2 YFSETQ. This CDR3 spans 13 amino acids.

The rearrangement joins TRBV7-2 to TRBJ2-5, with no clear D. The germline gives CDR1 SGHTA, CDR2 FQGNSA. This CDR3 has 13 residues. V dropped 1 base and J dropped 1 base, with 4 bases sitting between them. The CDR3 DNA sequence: TGTGCCAGCAGCTTAGGAGGCCAAGAGACCCAGTACTTC. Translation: CASSLGGQETQYF.

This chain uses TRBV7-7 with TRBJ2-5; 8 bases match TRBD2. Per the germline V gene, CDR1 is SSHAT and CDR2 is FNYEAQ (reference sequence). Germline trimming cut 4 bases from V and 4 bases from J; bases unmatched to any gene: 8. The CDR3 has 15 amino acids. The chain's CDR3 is CASSSGPAGGETQYF. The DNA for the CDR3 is TGTGCCAGCAGCTCCGGGCCTGCGGGAGGAGAGACCCAGTACTTC.

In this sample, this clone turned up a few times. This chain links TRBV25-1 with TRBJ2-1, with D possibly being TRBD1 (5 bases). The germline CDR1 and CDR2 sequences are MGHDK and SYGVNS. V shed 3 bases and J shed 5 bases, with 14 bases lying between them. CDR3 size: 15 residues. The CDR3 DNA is TGTGCCAGCAGTGAGCTAGACCTGGGGCACAATGAGCAGTTCTTC. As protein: CASSELDLGHNEQFF.